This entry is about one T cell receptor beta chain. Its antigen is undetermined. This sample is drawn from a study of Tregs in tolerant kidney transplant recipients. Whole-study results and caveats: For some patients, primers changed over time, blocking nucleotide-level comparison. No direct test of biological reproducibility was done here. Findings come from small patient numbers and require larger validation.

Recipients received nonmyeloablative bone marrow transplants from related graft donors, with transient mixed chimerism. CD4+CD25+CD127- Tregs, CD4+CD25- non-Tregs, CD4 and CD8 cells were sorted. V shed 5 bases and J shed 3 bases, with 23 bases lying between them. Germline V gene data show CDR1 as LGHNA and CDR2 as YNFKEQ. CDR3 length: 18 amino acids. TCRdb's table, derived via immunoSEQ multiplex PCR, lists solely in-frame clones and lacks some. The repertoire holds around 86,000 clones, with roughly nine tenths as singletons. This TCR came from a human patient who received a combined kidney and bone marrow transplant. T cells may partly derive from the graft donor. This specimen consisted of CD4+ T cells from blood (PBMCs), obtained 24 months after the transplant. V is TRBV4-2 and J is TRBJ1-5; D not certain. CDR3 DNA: TGTGCCAGCAGCTCCGCGGTCGGAGTTCTGGGAGACAATCAGCCCCAGCATTTT. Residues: CASSSAVGVLGDNQPQHF.